This T cell receptor beta chain originates from a study of T cell responses to AZD1222 COVID-19 vaccine. Overall study: Pooled in the analysis were second doses at about 4 or about 12 weeks. Findings and caveats of the study: At study baseline, merely six AZD1222 recipients were seropositive. Donor demographics were predominantly white British with a female majority; clonal diversity may be underestimated.

TCRdb's table, derived via immunoSEQ multiplex PCR, lists solely in-frame clones and lacks some. Among about 160,000 clones, approximately 92% were seen once, and the ten largest hold around 6.9%. Points on this clone: What it recognizes is unknown.

The CDR3 contains 14 residues. The germline CDR1 and CDR2 sequences are LNHNV and YYDKDF (reference sequence). The ends lost 8 bases at V and 10 bases at J; junction bases unmatched: 11. Material: peripheral blood, obtained on day 0 of AZD1222 vaccination. This receptor was identified in an adult in good health. This chain connects TRBV15 to TRBJ1-6, with 7 positions matching TRBD1. In nucleotides, the CDR3 is TGTGCCACCCGGAGGACAGGTTTCCACTCACCCCTCCACTTT. Protein: CATRRTGFHSPLHF.